This T cell receptor beta chain was sequenced during a study of blood T cell repertoires in COVID-19 (dated by TCRdb to 2018 to 2020). Regarding the complete study: Samples covering the acute and convalescent phases of COVID-19 were provided by collaborators in the United States, Italy and Spain. A freely available public database, intended as a resource for researchers studying the immune response to SARS-CoV-2, is where the repertoires were released. Subjects who had been exposed to COVID-19, were actively infected with it, or had recovered from it provided the deeply sampled blood TCRbeta repertoires that made up the dataset. Sample metadata almost always included a de-identified subject ID, COVID-19 status, age in years and sex. Samples were obtained from the ongoing ImmuneRACE study (first 160 participants) and from about 1,300 subjects provided by 6 global collaborators. Where available, HLA class I and class II types were obtained from metadata supplied by the sample provider rather than from assay-based typing. The material from the prospective study consisted of cDNA or gDNA derived from T cells, B-cell-depleted T cells, or PBMCs. Paper-wide results and their limitations: The amount of clinical and demographic metadata varied by source and participant and was provided uncurated.

The CDR3 numbers 14 residues from cysteine through phenylalanine. Only the CDR3 DNA stays, 42 bases, in frame from base 1. V lost 5 bases and J lost 4 bases, and the count of bases not matched to a germline gene is 3. CDR1 and CDR2 were assigned from the germline V gene as MDHEN and SYDVKM. This clone showed up just once. The specificity of this receptor is unknown. Base qualities are not at hand, and no much larger clone is one base apart. Enrolling through a virtual design, the prospective study's participants ranged in age from roughly 18 to 95 years and lived across some 23 United States geographic areas. In the prospective study, cohorts were assigned on the basis of participant-reported clinical history obtained from a screening survey and a study questionnaire. Each participant in the prospective study had whole blood, serum and a nasopharyngeal or oropharyngeal swab collected by mobile phlebotomists. Over a roughly two-month period, participants in the prospective study had the option of providing additional blood draws and questionnaires. Blood samples from the prospective study were shipped frozen or at room temperature prior to DNA extraction.

TCRbeta CDR3 regions were amplified from genomic DNA using the immunoSEQ Assay, a bias-controlled multiplex PCR. The paper's data handling went like this. Within the assay, amplification of reference gene primers was used to estimate how many nucleated cells each sample contained. To quantify the absolute abundance of each unique TCRbeta CDR3 rearrangement, sequence reads were collapsed and filtered. For each sample, productive Simpson clonality was calculated as the square root of Simpson's diversity index across productive rearrangements. Held by TCRdb, this immuneACCESS table contains in-frame sequences only and omits some clones. Under half of the omission traces to an unresolved V gene where checked; the cause of the rest is unknown. For V, J and clone size, that table is used; D and trimming come from the DNA. The table for this sample lists approximately 200,000 clones; approximately 80% of them were counted only once. Clones ranked in the top ten supply nearly 7.5% of the sample.

The sequencing sample was made of PBMCs or T cells enriched from blood (not recorded which). The clonotype originates from a woman aged 40 to 50 with acute COVID-19. The rearranged chain carries TRBV28 and TRBJ1-4, with 8 bases in between that match TRBD1. CDR3 protein: CASSEQGVNEKLFF. The nucleotide sequence reads TGTGCCAGCAGTGAACAGGGGGTTAATGAAAAACTGTTTTTT.